Listed here are 14 T cell receptor beta chains from one sample, sequenced in a study of T cell changes during pregnancy in multiple sclerosis. TCRdb's table, derived via immunoSEQ multiplex PCR, lists solely in-frame clones and lacks some. Of around 60,000 clones detected, around 90% appear once; the ten largest clones hold under 2%. The sample consisted of peripheral blood, taken in the first trimester of pregnancy. These receptors were collected from a female donor with multiple sclerosis, enrolled in a pregnancy study.

This chain links TRBV30 with TRBJ1-4, with no clear D. The germline V gene has CDR1 GTSNPN and CDR2 SVGIG (reference sequence). V was pared by 6 bases and J by 8 bases, with 16 bases between. CDR3 length equals 13 residues. CDR3 nucleotide sequence: TGTGCCTGTTCCGACCGACTAGGGGAAAAACTGTTTTTT. As protein: CACSDRLGEKLFF.

The rearrangement joins TRBV5-4 to TRBJ2-1; tentative D call: TRBD1 (6 bases). The germline gives CDR1 SGHNT, CDR2 YYREEE (reference sequence). Trimming removed 3 bases at V and 2 bases at J, with 12 bases between. CDR3 size: 15 residues. DNA for the CDR3: TGTGCCAGCAGCTCCGAGACAGGAGCCTACAATGAGCAGTTCTTC. Protein product: CASSSETGAYNEQFF.

The rearrangement links TRBV7-9 to TRBJ2-5; TRBD2 matches 10 bases. Unmatched junction bases numbered 2, after V lost 2 bases and J lost 2 bases. This CDR3 comprises 15 residues. CDR1 SEHNR and CDR2 FQNEAQ come from the germline V gene (reference sequence). CDR3 sequence: CASSLSGRGQETQYF. The CDR3 bases are TGTGCCAGCAGCTTAAGCGGGAGGGGGCAAGAGACCCAGTACTTC.

This clone was counted a few times. Here the CDR3 DNA reads TGTGCCAGCAGCGATCTAGCGGGTTCGTTCTTC. Translated, it gives CASSDLAGSFF. The genes are TRBV6-1 and TRBJ2-1, with TRBD2 matching over 8 bases. CDR1 and CDR2 from the germline V gene are MNHNS and SASEGT. The CDR3 sequence is 11 residues long. Trimming at V came to 6 bases and at J to 15 bases, leaving 7 bases not matched to a gene.

This sequence joins TRBV19 and TRBJ1-1; D may be TRBD1 (6 bases). This CDR3 region has 14 residues. The ends were cut back, 3 bases at V and 5 bases at J, with 13 bases in the middle. Looked up from germline, CDR1 is LNHDA and CDR2 is SQIVND (reference sequence). The CDR3 spells CASSITGLMTEAFF. The CDR3 coding sequence is TGTGCCAGTAGTATCACAGGGCTTATGACTGAAGCTTTCTTT. The full variable domain, with the rest looked up from reference TRBV19 and TRBJ1-1, is DGGITQSPKYLFRKEGQNVTLSCEQNLNHDAMYWYRQDPGQGLRLIYYSQIVNDFQKGDIAEGYSVSREKKESFPLTVTSAQKNPTAFYLCASSITGLMTEAFFGQGTRLTVV.

The genes are TRBV11-2 and TRBJ2-3; TRBD1 aligns across 8 bases. V shed 6 bases and J 2 bases; nucleotides not matched to a gene: 13. Germline CDR1 is SGHAT and CDR2 is FQNNGV. The CDR3 is made up of 17 amino acids. CDR3 sequence reads: CASSSPGTGPYTDTQYF. Written as DNA, the CDR3 is TGTGCCAGCAGTAGTCCCGGGACAGGCCCGTACACAGATACGCAGTATTTT.

The chain is built from TRBV7-3 and TRBJ2-3, with TRBD2 identical over 9 bases. J gave up 2 bases and V 2 bases, and 5 bases lay outside the gene matches. Germline lookup yields CDR1 SGHTA and CDR2 FQGTGA. The CDR3 runs to 16 residues. Here the CDR3 reads CASSLGAGGFTDTQYF. Written as DNA, the CDR3 is TGTGCCAGCAGCTTAGGAGCGGGAGGTTTCACAGATACGCAGTATTTT.

The CDR3 sequence is CASSVSHRVQAEQYF. In DNA, the CDR3 is TGTGCCAGCAGCGTATCTCACAGGGTTCAGGCCGAGCAGTACTTC. This chain links TRBV9 with TRBJ2-7; D might be TRBD1 (6 bases). V dropped 1 base and J dropped 6 bases, with 17 bases sitting between them. This CDR3 comprises 15 residues. From germline, CDR1 is SGDLS and CDR2 YYNGEE.

J is TRBJ2-3 and V is TRBV30; 8 nucleotides match TRBD1. Trimming cost V 0 bases and J 2 bases; bases outside gene matches: 4. Germline loops: CDR1 GTSNPN, CDR2 SVGIG (reference sequence). The CDR3 loop spans 15 amino acids. The CDR3 region has the DNA TGTGCCTGGAGTGTAGAGACAGGGGTCACAGATACGCAGTATTTT. It specifies CAWSVETGVTDTQYF.

The V and J genes are TRBV6-6 and TRBJ2-2, with D maybe TRBD2 (6 bases). This CDR3 is built from 15 residues. V was pared by 7 bases and J by 7 bases, with 19 bases between. The germline CDR1 and CDR2 sequences are MNHNY and SVGAGI (reference sequence). The DNA for the CDR3 is TGTGCCAGCATTCTCCATACTGCGGGGAACGGGGAGCTGTTTTTT. It specifies CASILHTAGNGELFF.

V and J are TRBV11-2 and TRBJ2-7; 8 bases are shared with TRBD2. CDR1 SGHAT and CDR2 FQNNGV come from the germline V gene. V trimming: 0 bases; J trimming: 3 bases; junction bases outside the gene matches: 7. This CDR3 is built from 16 residues. The CDR3 is CASSLDWASGFYEQYF. The CDR3 DNA is TGTGCCAGCAGCTTAGATTGGGCTAGCGGGTTCTACGAGCAGTACTTC.

This chain links TRBV10-3 with TRBJ1-4; 10 nucleotides align to TRBD1. The CDR3 is 16 amino acids. Germline V gene lookup returns CDR1 ENHRY and CDR2 SYGVKD. The junction had 7 bases not matched to a gene; V was cut back by 4 bases and J by 5 bases. This chain's CDR3 is CAISVWTGGRNEKLFF. In DNA form, the CDR3 reads TGTGCCATCAGTGTGTGGACAGGGGGAAGAAATGAAAAACTGTTTTTT.

This sequence joins TRBV10-3 and TRBJ2-7; 7 nucleotides agree with TRBD2. The J segment lost 6 bases and the V segment lost 8 bases, leaving 13 bases of the junction unmatched. The V gene's germline CDR1 is ENHRY and CDR2 SYGVKD. The length of the CDR3 is 14 residues. CDR3 nucleotides: TGTGCCATCGGACAACAAGCGGGGAAAGGCGAGCAGTACTTC. As protein: CAIGQQAGKGEQYF.

CDR3 protein: CAWRGELASEQFF. The CDR3 DNA is TGTGCCTGGAGGGGCGAACTAGCTAGTGAGCAGTTCTTC. The gene calls are TRBV30 and TRBJ2-1; possibly TRBD2 for D (6 bases). The germline gives CDR1 GTSNPN, CDR2 SVGIG (reference sequence). This CDR3 is built from 13 residues. Trimming shortened V by 3 bases and J by 9 bases, and 15 bases separated the two germline ends.